The following is a T cell receptor (beta chain) sequence with its context. Its cognate antigen is unknown. CDR3 size: 13 residues. Germline CDR1 and CDR2: MNHNY and SVGAGI (reference sequence). Trimming took 5 bases from V and 5 from J, leaving 10 bases between them. TCRdb reprocessed the reads via MiXCR and lists one record per CDR3 protein. The sample contains approximately 310,000 distinct CDR3 sequences, 20% to 25% of which appear only once. This sample was included in a study of T cell repertoires in cytomegalovirus infection. About the study: TCR beta signatures that were public indicated CMV infection and matching HLA type.

Study conclusions and caveats: Summed public TCR beta family frequency identified CMV carriers bearing the relevant HLA. CMV-specific TCR beta clonotypes restricted by HLA-C were the ones dominating the ex vivo response.

The receptor comes from a human donor in good health (CMV status not recorded). Some clones in this sample may be carry-over from other donors' samples. This chain uses TRBV6-6 with TRBJ1-5, with D perhaps matching TRBD1 (5 bases). The sequenced sample was cultured PBMCs, obtained from culture after CMV antigen stimulation. This CDR3 reads CASSLRRDQPQHF. The CDR3 DNA is TGTGCCAGCAGTCTCCGCAGGGATCAGCCCCAGCATTTT.